What follows are 15 T cell receptor beta chains derived from one specimen sequenced in a study of regulatory T cells in long-lasting Graves disease. Time point: newly diagnosed GD, antithyroid drugs for less than 3 months. Extracted PBMC RNA gave rise to the TCR library. HTBI primers from iRepertoire and Arm-PCR of CDR3 regions yielded the TCR beta libraries. TCRdb re-analysed the multiplex PCR reads in MiXCR, keeping a single row per CDR3 protein. The table shows around 450,000 distinct CDR3 sequences, with 15% occurring only once. The data were also submitted as part of a second study, on T cells in Graves' hyperthyroidism and ophthalmopathy.

Sample: peripheral blood mononuclear cells (PBMCs), taken at new diagnosis, from a patient treated with antithyroid drugs. The receptors originated from a woman aged 25 to 39 with Graves disease.

This clonotype was recorded at least ten times. The chain carries TRBV30 and TRBJ2-3, with D unclear. Germline V gives CDR1 GTSNPN, CDR2 SVGIG (reference sequence). With 3 bases removed from V and 4 bases from J, the gap between germline ends came to 11 bases. The CDR3 is 13 residues long. CDR3 in amino acids: CAWSSSTADTQYF. In nucleotides, the CDR3 is TGTGCCTGGAGCTCCTCCACGGCAGATACGCAGTATTTT. Full variable domain (outside the CDR3, taken from reference TRBV30 and TRBJ2-3): SQTIHQWPATLVQPVGSPLSLECTVEGTSNPNLYWYRQAAGRGLQLLFYSVGIGQISSEVPQNLSASRPQDRQFILSSKKLLLSDSGFYLCAWSSSTADTQYFGPGTRLTVL.

This clonotype was observed a handful of times. The chain's CDR3 is CASKNRDRNYGYTF. The CDR3 bases are TGTGCCAGCAAGAACCGGGACAGAAACTATGGCTACACCTTC. This chain links TRBV13 with TRBJ1-2; 7 nucleotides match TRBD1. The CDR3 totals 14 residues. Germline V CDR1 and CDR2: PRHDT, FYEKMQ (reference sequence). With V trimmed by 7 bases and J by 2 bases, 7 bases remained unmatched. The full variable domain, completed using reference TRBV13 and TRBJ1-2, is AAGVIQSPRHLIKEKRETATLKCYPIPRHDTVYWYQQGPGQDPQFLISFYEKMQSDKGSIPDRFSAQQFSDYHSELNMSSLELGDSALYFCASKNRDRNYGYTFGSGTRLTVV.

In its sample, this clonotype was seen many times. The chain links TRBV10-1 to TRBJ1-1; D may be TRBD1 (6 bases). The CDR3 covers 14 residues. V lost 8 bases and J lost 6, with 19 bases in between. Per germline, CDR1 WNHNN and CDR2 SYGVQD (reference sequence). CDR3 sequence: CASSPGRGLAEAFF. For the CDR3, the DNA is TGCGCCAGCTCACCGGGCAGGGGCTTGGCTGAAGCTTTCTTT.

This rearrangement joins TRBV10-3 to TRBJ2-3, with TRBD2 identical over 9 bases. The CDR3 sequence is 12 residues long. Germline CDR1 reads ENHRY; CDR2 reads SYGVKD. J was trimmed by 6 bases and V by 9 bases; bases with no gene match: 4. CDR3 bases: TGTGCCATAGCGGGAGGAGGGGATACGCAGTATTTT. This translates into CAIAGGGDTQYF.

The chain couples TRBV12-3 or TRBV12-4 to TRBJ2-6; no definite D call. The CDR3 runs 14 residues. The V end lost 6 bases, the J end lost 0 bases, and 6 bases lay between the germline ends. The CDR3 coding sequence is TGTGCCAGCAGATCGGGCTCTGGGGCCAACGTCCTGACTTTC. The encoded protein is CASRSGSGANVLTF.

The chain's CDR3 is CASSETSGETQYF. The CDR3 DNA is TGTGCCAGCAGTGAGACTAGCGGAGAGACCCAGTACTTC. The chain recombines TRBV6-2 or TRBV6-3 with TRBJ2-5, with TRBD2 identical over 9 bases. The J segment lost 4 bases and the V segment lost 5 bases, leaving 2 bases of the junction unmatched. Germline CDR1 is MNHEY and CDR2 is SVGEGT. This CDR3 is 13 amino acids long.

The chain links TRBV9 to TRBJ1-5; TRBD1 matches 9 bases. Per the germline V gene, CDR1 is SGDLS and CDR2 is YYNGEE. Germline trimming cut 3 bases from V and 2 bases from J; bases unmatched to any gene: 6. This CDR3 spans 16 amino acids. The DNA for the CDR3 is TGTGCCAGCAGCGCCGACAGGGGGTCGGGCAATCAGCCCCAGCATTTT. Its translation: CASSADRGSGNQPQHF.

This clonotype was counted many times. This sequence joins TRBV2 and TRBJ2-1, with 13 bases aligning to TRBD2. The J call may be wrong; the DNA end is better matched by TRBJ2-5. Germline lookup yields CDR1 SNHLY and CDR2 FYNNEI. The CDR3 runs to 17 residues. The DNA of the CDR3 is TGTGCCAGCAAACCACTAGCGGGAGGGCCTGGCCAAGAGACCCAGTACTTC. Translating it yields CASKPLAGGPGQETQYF.

This rearrangement joins TRBV6-4 to TRBJ2-6; maybe TRBD1 (7 bases). CDR1 is MRHNA and CDR2 is SNTAGT in the germline V gene. The CDR3 is 17 residues long. Between the trimmed V and J ends, which lost 0 bases and 2 bases, there was a span of 11 bases. CDR3: CASSDSSGGTGANVLTF. The CDR3 coding sequence is TGTGCCAGCAGTGACTCGTCAGGGGGGACTGGGGCCAACGTCCTGACTTTC.

This clonotype was found a few times. The chain couples TRBV29-1 to TRBJ1-1; possibly TRBD1 for D (6 bases). Trimming removed 7 bases at V and 1 base at J, with 19 bases between. Germline CDR1 and CDR2: SQVTM and ANQGSEA. The CDR3 is 15 amino acids. The CDR3 DNA follows: TGCAGCGCAAGGGGGTTCACCAACAAGAACACTGAAGCTTTCTTT. Translated, it gives CSARGFTNKNTEAFF.

This clonotype showed up just a few times. The V call is TRBV27, the J call TRBJ2-5; 7 positions agree with TRBD1. V lost 7 bases to trimming and J lost 3 bases; unmatched junction nucleotides: 2. The CDR3 has 12 residues. Germline CDR1 and CDR2: MNHEY and SMNVEV (reference sequence). The CDR3 reads CASTDREETQYF. The CDR3 bases are TGTGCCAGCACCGACAGGGAAGAGACCCAGTACTTC.

The gene calls are TRBV29-1 and TRBJ2-1; D remains ambiguous. Germline CDR1 reads SQVTM; CDR2 reads ANQGSEA. There are 12 residues in the CDR3. Trimming left V 4 bases short and J 3 bases short, with 7 bases between. The CDR3: CSVGHSYNEQFF. DNA of the CDR3: TGCAGCGTTGGGCATAGCTACAATGAGCAGTTCTTC.

V gene TRBV4-1 combines with J gene TRBJ2-7; D gene unclear. Trimming stripped 5 bases from V and 0 bases from J, with 11 bases between. This CDR3 has 14 residues. The germline V gene encodes CDR1 MGHRA and CDR2 YSYEKL. CDR3 loop: CASSGWGISYEQYF. Here the CDR3 DNA reads TGCGCCAGCAGCGGGTGGGGTATCTCCTACGAGCAGTACTTC.

This clonotype was observed a few times. The chain combines TRBV4-1 with TRBJ2-7, with 8 bases lining up with TRBD1. Germline assignment: CDR1 MGHRA and CDR2 YSYEKL. The CDR3 sequence is 16 residues long. V shed 1 base and J 6 bases; nucleotides not matched to a gene: 11. The CDR3 sequence is CASSQGRGRGQFEQYF. CDR3 nucleotide sequence: TGCGCCAGCAGCCAAGGGAGGGGCAGGGGGCAGTTCGAGCAGTACTTC.

This clonotype was counted many times. This sequence joins TRBV7-6 and TRBJ2-1, with TRBD2 identical over 13 bases. Germline-derived CDR1 and CDR2 are SGHVS and FNYEAQ. The CDR3 totals 23 residues. With V trimmed by 5 bases and J by 0 bases, 22 bases remained unmatched. The CDR3 region is CASSLPASRVGGTSGTSYNEQFF. CDR3 coding DNA: TGTGCCAGCAGCCTCCCCGCCTCCAGGGTAGGTGGGACTAGCGGGACCTCCTACAATGAGCAGTTCTTC. Full variable domain (outside the CDR3, taken from reference TRBV7-6 and TRBJ2-1): GAGVSQSPRYKVTKRGQDVALRCDPISGHVSLYWYRQALGQGPEFLTYFNYEAQQDKSGLPNDRFSAERPEGSISTLTIQRTEQRDSAMYRCASSLPASRVGGTSGTSYNEQFFGPGTRLTVL.